This T cell receptor beta chain was documented in a study of radiation and T cells in renal cell carcinoma (dated by TCRdb to 2018 to 2020). Background on the whole study: The samples were drawn from a clinical trial, where primary renal cell carcinomas were treated with 15 Gy of stereotactic body radiation therapy and then removed by nephrectomy 4 weeks afterward. TCR beta sequencing covered 50 or so samples in total, comprising approximately 25 tumors and about 27 peripheral blood samples. Across all 50 or so samples, 4,016,671 unique CDR3 nucleotide sequences, encoding 2,658,974 unique CDR3 amino acid sequences, were identified.

Following the manufacturer's recommendations, the immunoSEQ kit was used to generate TCR beta libraries from genomic DNA. To prepare the libraries, a first multiplex PCR with proprietary primers was run, followed by a second PCR that added unique barcodes, and a bead cleanup was done after each round. A positive control reaction and a negative control reaction, both provided in the kit, were run with every batch of samples. The final libraries underwent checking on an Agilent 4200 TapeStation D1000 ScreenTape, volumetric pooling, and quantification by qPCR. Sequencing was performed on an Illumina NextSeq500 using a MidOutput 150-cycle cartridge, with 156 Read1 cycles, 15 Index1 cycles, and the kit custom primers. The pooled library was loaded at around 1 pM with about 18% PhiX control spiked in. The authors' analysis ran thus. The vendor-processed data were analyzed in R, and a clonotype was defined as all T cells that share the same CDR3 nucleotide sequence. In the clone abundance analyses, frequencies in each sample were normalized to that sample's 10,000 most abundant clones. Before analysis, public T cell clones were removed, and these numbered fewer than five per sample on average. Tumor-enriched clonotypes and baseline blood-enriched clonotypes were defined as those with an abundance difference of at least 32-fold between compartments. A beta-binomial differential abundance model was applied to find clonotypes that expanded or contracted between blood time points. Tumor-blood repertoire similarity was measured with the Baroni-Urbani and Buser coefficient, and groups were compared using two-tailed Wilcoxon tests in R. TCRdb obtained this table from immuneACCESS and retained in-frame rearrangements with V and J assigned. These tables miss some clones; where compared with another copy, unresolved V genes account for less than half of the shortfall, and the remainder is unexplained. D and trimming were read from the DNA, whereas the V and J calls and clone size are those reported in that table. The sample data list some 120,000 clones, and more than 80% of these were observed just once. The leading ten clones occupy approximately 1.9% of the sample.

This clone appeared a few times. Its antigen is not yet known. No base quality information exists; no much larger clone differs at one position. Here is what the overall study found, with its caveats: Because no pretreatment tumor biopsies were available, whether clonotypes were present in the tumor at baseline could not be determined. An increase in top tumor clonotypes in blood was observed from baseline to 2 weeks post-radiation, followed by contraction by 4 weeks, which was taken to suggest transient expansion of tumor-resident clones. Because the trial had a single-armed design, the trial could not examine how radiation dose or scheduling affected the TCR repertoire. Tracking of blood repertoire dynamics stopped at about 27 days after treatment, with no follow-up past that point.

This specimen's time point label, per the study, means: blood 2 weeks post-SBRT. This sample's treatment or condition label indicates: 15 Gy SBRT to primary tumor, nephrectomy 4 weeks later. Serial peripheral blood from radiation-treated patients was sampled at baseline, 2 weeks and 4 weeks after SBRT to track tumor-enriched clonotypes. All patients had renal cell carcinoma with clear cell pathology. Genomic DNA for TCR sequencing was prepared using the QIAamp DNA Blood Mini Kit (Qiagen). Samples were included in the analyses only if all quality control checks were passed. The CDR3 spans 15 residues, from the cysteine through the phenylalanine. Solely the CDR3 DNA is kept, with 45 bases framed from the first base. Reading the germline V gene gives CDR1 SGHNT and CDR2 YENEEA. Clipping removes 5 bases from V and 0 bases from J, with 2 as the unmatched junction base count.

Recombination connected TRBV11-3 to TRBJ2-2, and 8 junctional nucleotides match TRBD1. Sequencing was performed on blood, taken from a patient whose treatment included radiotherapy and nephrectomy. This sequence originates from a woman in her fifties or sixties with renal cell carcinoma. The CDR3 reads CASSPGGSNTGELFF. The nucleotide sequence reads TGTGCCAGCAGCCCAGGGGGCTCGAACACCGGGGAGCTGTTTTTT.